Listed below are T cell receptor beta chains from one sample, sequenced in a study of shared clonotypes between healthy human individuals. Assay: immunoSEQ multiplex PCR; the TCRdb copy retains only in-frame clones and omits some. The sample lists 950,000 to 1,100,000 clones, about 75% occurring once. Input material: memory CD4+ T cells sorted from blood. The receptors were sampled from a man aged 18-30 years in good health. Each CDR3 is given with its conserved first and last residue. A D gene is named only where the DNA matches it firmly. Clone size is stated in some rows and not others, as once, few, many or a class when expanded.

clone_size j_call d_call v_call cdr3_aa cdr3_nt
- TRBJ1-2 - TRBV6-5 CASSYSKFREDGYTF TGTGCCAGCAGTTACTCGAAATTCAGGGAGGATGGCTACACCTTC
once TRBJ2-7 TRBD1 TRBV29-1 CSVEDRDRGIRGEQYF TGCAGCGTTGAAGATCGGGACAGAGGGATCAGGGGCGAGCAGTACTTC
- TRBJ1-2 TRBD1 TRBV28 CASSPGQGARGYTF TGTGCCAGCAGTCCCGGACAGGGGGCGAGGGGCTACACCTTC
- TRBJ1-5 - TRBV7-6 CASSLDTNQPQHF TGTGCCAGCAGCTTAGATACAAATCAGCCCCAGCATTTT
- TRBJ2-1 - TRBV7-6 CASSPSISTNNEQFF TGTGCCAGCAGCCCTTCTATCTCGACTAACAATGAGCAGTTCTTC
- TRBJ2-7 TRBD1 TRBV19 CASSPGQGTSEQYF TGTGCCAGTAGTCCGGGACAGGGAACGTCCGAGCAGTACTTC
- TRBJ2-2 - TRBV7-2 CASSLLGTPNTGELFF TGTGCCAGCAGCTTACTGGGGACACCGAACACCGGGGAGCTGTTTTTT
- TRBJ2-2 TRBD1 TRBV19 CASSAGTGTGELFF TGTGCCAGTAGCGCCGGGACAGGGACCGGGGAGCTGTTTTTT
- TRBJ2-7 - TRBV28 CASSYYTPTGYEQYF TGTGCCAGCAGTTACTACACCCCGACAGGCTACGAGCAGTACTTC
many TRBJ1-2 - TRBV2 CASRGRLYGYTF TGTGCCAGCAGGGGCCGGCTCTATGGCTACACCTTC
many TRBJ2-7 TRBD2 TRBV6-1 CASRLTSGNSYEQYF TGTGCCAGCAGACTGACTAGCGGCAACTCCTACGAGCAGTACTTC
- TRBJ2-1 - TRBV5-6 CASSLDSGRSYNEQFF TGTGCCAGCAGCTTGGATTCGGGCCGTTCCTACAATGAGCAGTTCTTC
- TRBJ1-6 - TRBV7-3 CASSWGNRDSPLHF TGTGCCAGCAGCTGGGGGAATAGGGATTCACCCCTCCACTTT
- TRBJ2-5 - TRBV18 CASSPTRGQPQETQYF TGTGCCAGCTCACCCACCCGAGGCCAACCGCAAGAGACCCAGTACTTC
- TRBJ1-4 TRBD1 TRBV6-5 CASSYATGFNEKLFF TGTGCCAGCAGTTACGCGACAGGGTTTAATGAAAAACTGTTTTTT
few TRBJ2-1 - TRBV7-8 CASNQDQRLYNEQFF TGTGCCAGCAACCAGGACCAAAGACTCTACAATGAGCAGTTCTTC
many TRBJ1-3 - TRBV30 CAWSALSNSNTIYF TGTGCCTGGAGTGCCCTAAGCAACTCAAACACCATATATTTT
- TRBJ1-1 - TRBV25-1 CASSKGGLTEAFF TGTGCCAGCAGTAAGGGGGGCCTCACTGAAGCTTTCTTT
- TRBJ2-5 - TRBV2 CASRIEGARETQYF TGTGCCAGCAGGATCGAAGGGGCTCGGGAGACCCAGTACTTC
few TRBJ2-5 TRBD2 TRBV29-1 CSVGLASETQYF TGCAGCGTCGGACTAGCGTCAGAGACCCAGTACTTC
- TRBJ1-2 - TRBV6-5 CASSYSKKGSYGYTF TGTGCCAGCAGTTACTCTAAGAAGGGGAGCTATGGCTACACCTTC
- TRBJ2-7 - TRBV6-5 CASSPDTFYEQYF TGTGCCAGCAGCCCCGACACCTTCTACGAGCAGTACTTC
- TRBJ2-1 TRBD2 TRBV5-1 CASSLGSGRASGEQFF TGCGCCAGCAGCTTGGGGAGCGGGAGGGCCTCCGGAGAGCAGTTCTTC
many TRBJ2-5 - TRBV7-2 CASSPTGPPVGETQYF TGTGCCAGCAGCCCGACGGGACCCCCGGTTGGGGAGACCCAGTACTTC
- TRBJ2-6 - TRBV5-1 CASSRESSGANVLTF TGCGCCAGCAGCAGGGAGTCATCTGGGGCCAACGTCCTGACTTTC
- TRBJ1-3 TRBD1 TRBV7-2 CAAGTASSGNTIYF TGTGCGGCCGGGACAGCGAGCTCTGGAAACACCATATATTTT
- TRBJ2-5 TRBD2 TRBV2 CASMGQRGETQYF TGTGCCAGCATGGGGCAGCGGGGAGAGACCCAGTACTTC
- TRBJ2-4 TRBD2 TRBV27 CASSTGLAGNIQYF TGTGCCAGCAGTACGGGACTAGCGGGCAACATTCAGTACTTC
few TRBJ1-1 - TRBV30 CAWSVTQNTEAFF TGTGCCTGGAGTGTAACACAAAACACTGAAGCTTTCTTT
- TRBJ1-1 - TRBV7-2 CASSLAVIGPSEAFF TGTGCCAGCAGCTTAGCGGTGATAGGTCCATCTGAAGCTTTCTTT
- TRBJ2-2 TRBD2 TRBV6-1 CASRTGLAGAGELFF TGTGCCAGCCGCACGGGACTAGCGGGAGCCGGGGAGCTGTTTTTT
- TRBJ1-1 - TRBV5-1 CASSLNGMNTEAFF TGCGCCAGCAGCTTGAACGGAATGAACACTGAAGCTTTCTTT
few TRBJ1-1 - TRBV19 CASSIRGMNTEAFF TGTGCCAGTAGTATAAGAGGGATGAACACTGAAGCTTTCTTT
- TRBJ2-7 TRBD1 TRBV28 CASSSSGTGRSYEQYF TGTGCCAGCAGTTCCTCCGGGACAGGGAGGTCCTACGAGCAGTACTTC
- TRBJ1-6 - TRBV6-5 CASTRGRGNSPLHF TGTGCCAGCACGCGGGGCCGGGGGAATTCACCCCTCCACTTT
- TRBJ2-3 TRBD2 TRBV29-1 CSVEVFGTSGTDTQYF TGCAGCGTTGAGGTGTTTGGGACTAGCGGCACAGATACGCAGTATTTT
- TRBJ1-5 - TRBV19 CASSPNSNQPQHF TGTGCCAGTAGTCCGAATAGCAATCAGCCCCAGCATTTT
few TRBJ1-1 - TRBV5-1 CASSSAGIPEAFF TGCGCCAGCAGCTCGGCAGGTATCCCTGAAGCTTTCTTT
- TRBJ2-1 TRBD1 TRBV2 CASSPDRGSYNEQFF TGTGCCAGCAGCCCAGACAGGGGCTCCTACAATGAGCAGTTCTTC
- TRBJ2-1 - TRBV9 CASSPRDRSYNEQFF TGTGCCAGCAGCCCCAGGGACCGCTCCTACAATGAGCAGTTCTTC
- TRBJ1-6 - TRBV19 CASSIDVTGKNSPLHF TGTGCCAGTAGTATAGATGTCACAGGGAAGAATTCACCCCTCCACTTT
- TRBJ2-5 - TRBV10-3 CAISERRVETQYF TGTGCCATCAGTGAAAGGCGAGTAGAGACCCAGTACTTC
- TRBJ2-5 - TRBV6-4 CASSDLSGLGTQYF TGTGCCAGCAGTGACTTGAGCGGGTTGGGGACCCAGTACTTC
- TRBJ2-1 TRBD2 TRBV19 CASGPMSGGYNEQFF TGTGCCAGTGGACCTATGAGCGGGGGCTACAATGAGCAGTTCTTC
- TRBJ2-1 - TRBV6-5 CASSLDWTSYNEQFF TGTGCCAGCAGCCTTGACTGGACCTCCTACAATGAGCAGTTCTTC
- TRBJ2-2 - TRBV5-4 CASSPGLPDTGELFF TGTGCCAGCAGCCCGGGCCTCCCCGACACCGGGGAGCTGTTTTTT
- TRBJ1-2 - TRBV27 CASSLGAGNYGYTF TGTGCCAGCAGTTTAGGGGCAGGTAACTATGGCTACACCTTC
- TRBJ2-3 TRBD2 TRBV5-1 CASFPGTTQDTQYF TGCGCCAGTTTCCCCGGGACTACTCAAGATACGCAGTATTTT
- TRBJ2-2 - TRBV21-1 CASSCCYRGSGELFF TGTGCCAGCAGCTGTTGTTATAGGGGTTCCGGGGAGCTGTTTTTT
- TRBJ2-7 TRBD1 TRBV29-1 CSVSRTGGYEQYF TGCAGCGTTTCAAGGACAGGGGGATACGAGCAGTACTTC